The next 8 T cell receptor beta chains were all read from a single sample in a study of T cell changes during pregnancy in multiple sclerosis. The method was immunoSEQ multiplex PCR; TCRdb's version includes in-frame clones alone and lacks a portion of them. The repertoire holds approximately 80,000 clones, with roughly 94% as singletons. This sample comprised peripheral blood, obtained in the second trimester of pregnancy. These receptors were obtained from a female donor in good health, enrolled as a control in a pregnancy study.

This sequence joins TRBV10-1 and TRBJ1-5; the D is unclear. The CDR3 loop spans 15 amino acids. The germline V gene encodes CDR1 WNHNN and CDR2 SYGVQD (reference sequence). V was shortened by 4 bases and J by 1 base, with 11 bases between the two germline ends. The CDR3 spells CASSVNRVSNQPQHF. DNA for the CDR3: TGCGCCAGCAGTGTCAACCGGGTCAGCAATCAGCCCCAGCATTTT.

This chain connects TRBV28 to TRBJ2-5, with TRBD1 matching over 8 bases. J was trimmed by 7 bases and V by 6 bases; bases with no gene match: 13. The germline gives CDR1 MDHEN, CDR2 SYDVKM. This CDR3 region has 15 residues. The CDR3 DNA follows: TGTGCCAGCAGCCCAGGGGGCGCGGGTTCATGGACCCAGTACTTC. It encodes CASSPGGAGSWTQYF. Based on the CDR3 plus reference TRBV28 and TRBJ2-5, the full variable domain is DVKVTQSSRYLVKRTGEKVFLECVQDMDHENMFWYRQDPGLGLRLIYFSYDVKMKEKGDIPEGYSVSREKKERFSLILESASTNQTSMYLCASSPGGAGSWTQYFGPGTRLLVL.

The chain combines TRBV5-4 with TRBJ2-5; 7 nucleotides match TRBD2. Trimming cost V 4 bases and J 5 bases; bases outside gene matches: 5. CDR3 length: 13 amino acids. CDR1 is SGHNT, CDR2 YYREEE, per germline (reference sequence). The CDR3 DNA sequence: TGTGCCAGCAGCAGGGACTACAGGGAGACCCAGTACTTC. Amino acid sequence: CASSRDYRETQYF. The whole variable domain, filled in from reference TRBV5-4 and TRBJ2-5, reads ETGVTQSPTHLIKTRGQQVTLRCSSQSGHNTVSWYQQALGQGPQFIFQYYREEENGRGNFPPRFSGLQFPNYSSELNVNALELDDSALYLCASSRDYRETQYFGPGTRLLVL.

This chain uses TRBV6-6 with TRBJ1-1; TRBD1 matches 8 bases. This CDR3 region has 15 residues. Germline loops: CDR1 MNHNY, CDR2 SVGAGI (reference sequence). Unmatched junction bases numbered 9, after V lost 5 bases and J lost 4 bases. For the CDR3, the DNA is TGTGCCAGCAGTAACCGGGACAGGATAAGCACTGAAGCTTTCTTT. Its translation: CASSNRDRISTEAFF.

This clone has more than one count but fewer than ten. The DNA of the CDR3 is TGCGCCAGCAGCCAAGGGGAGGGGGGCAACACTGAAGCTTTCTTT. This translates into CASSQGEGGNTEAFF. The chain links TRBV4-1 to TRBJ1-1, with D possibly TRBD1 on 6 matching bases. Trimming took 1 base from V and 2 from J, leaving 11 bases between them. Germline CDR1 and CDR2: MGHRA and YSYEKL. This CDR3 has 15 amino acids.

V and J are TRBV21-1 and TRBJ1-1; the table's D gene call, TRBD1, was not cross checked with the DNA. TRBV21-1 is a known pseudogene. This CDR3 is built from 14 residues. The CDR3 coding sequence is TGTGCCAGCAGCAACCAAAGGGGGAACACTGAAGCTTTCTTT. Its translation: CASSNQRGNTEAFF.

The rearrangement uses TRBV15 and TRBJ2-1, with 7 bases aligning to TRBD2. Germline V CDR1 and CDR2: LNHNV, YYDKDF (reference sequence). The CDR3 covers 15 residues. The J segment lost 6 bases and the V segment lost 3 bases, leaving 8 bases of the junction unmatched. CDR3 residues: CATSRGRESGNEQFF. The CDR3 nucleotides read TGTGCCACCAGCAGGGGGAGGGAGTCAGGCAATGAGCAGTTCTTC.

This clone was seen a handful of times. The rearrangement joins TRBV30 to TRBJ2-7, with 9 bases fitting TRBD2. The CDR3 sequence is 15 residues long. The trim removed 1 base at V and 7 bases at J, leaving 11 bases unmatched. The V gene's germline CDR1 is GTSNPN and CDR2 SVGIG (reference sequence). This CDR3 reads CAWSANLAGMGEQYF. The CDR3 DNA is TGTGCCTGGAGTGCTAATCTAGCGGGGATGGGAGAGCAGTACTTC.